Shown below are 10 T cell receptor beta chains from a single sample sequenced in a study of blood T cells in healthy people across ages. Primers used in a second PCR of roughly 6 to 11 cycles were a sample-barcoded 5' primer and a J-beta primer mix. One entry per CDR3 protein results from TCRdb running MiXCR on the 5' RACE reads. This table has 750,000 to 1,000,000 distinct CDR3 sequences, roughly 28% appearing once. This sample also appeared in a second study, on T cells of mothers and their children.

Sequenced material: blood. The receptor source for this set is a woman between 35 and 50 years old in good health.

The table lists this clonotype with a few counts. The chain recombines TRBV7-2 with TRBJ1-4; tentative D call: TRBD1 (6 bases). The CDR3 spans 13 residues. Trimming removed 5 bases at V and 14 bases at J, with 18 bases between. Per germline, CDR1 SGHTA and CDR2 FQGNSA. The CDR3 sequence is CASSPRRGDALFF. The CDR3 coding sequence is TGTGCCAGCAGCCCGAGGAGGGGGGATGCGCTGTTTTTT.

This clonotype has a count of ten or more. J is TRBJ1-4 and V is TRBV5-1, with D perhaps matching TRBD1 (6 bases). With 7 bases removed from V and 8 bases from J, the gap between germline ends came to 15 bases. The CDR3 is 13 amino acids. CDR1 is SGHRS and CDR2 is YFSETQ in the germline V gene. CDR3 DNA sequence: TGCGCCAGCCGGGACCTTGGGGGCGAAAAACTGTTTTTT. This sequence encodes CASRDLGGEKLFF.

This clonotype was recorded many times. This chain links TRBV6-1 with TRBJ2-1; unclear D gene. Between the trimmed V and J ends, which lost 8 bases and 6 bases, there was a span of 14 bases. This CDR3 spans 13 amino acids. Germline-derived CDR1 and CDR2 are MNHNS and SASEGT. The CDR3 loop is CASLPPWGNEQFF. DNA for the CDR3: TGTGCCAGCCTACCTCCTTGGGGCAATGAGCAGTTCTTC.

V gene TRBV2 combines with J gene TRBJ1-2; no clear D gene. CDR1 is SNHLY and CDR2 is FYNNEI in the germline V gene. The CDR3 contains 14 residues. Trimming took off 4 bases at V and 7 bases at J, with 16 bases between the two ends. The CDR3: CASSGVLGVSGYTF. CDR3 nucleotide sequence: TGTGCCAGCAGTGGTGTGTTAGGCGTTAGTGGCTACACCTTC.

This clonotype was detected ten times or more. CDR3 protein: CASRLLWTSGGPRDLYNEQFF. As DNA, the CDR3 is TGTGCCAGCAGGCTCCTGTGGACTAGCGGGGGCCCGAGGGATCTATACAATGAGCAGTTCTTC. V gene TRBV12-3 or TRBV12-4 combines with J gene TRBJ2-1; TRBD2 aligns across 13 bases. V lost 6 bases, J lost 4 bases, and 21 bases stayed unmatched. The CDR3 sequence is 21 residues long.

This chain uses TRBV7-9 with TRBJ2-1; 8 bases are a match to TRBD2. CDR1 SEHNR and CDR2 FQNEAQ come from the germline V gene (reference sequence). The CDR3 loop spans 15 amino acids. Trimming took 5 bases from V and 5 from J; bases not matched to a gene: 8. DNA of the CDR3: TGTGCCAGCAGCCCCGGCGCGGGGGGACACAATGAGCAGTTCTTC. Its protein is CASSPGAGGHNEQFF. Full variable domain (rest looked up from reference TRBV7-9 and TRBJ2-1): DTGVSQNPRHKITKRGQNVTFRCDPISEHNRLYWYRQTLGQGPEFLTYFQNEAQLEKSRLLSDRFSAERPKGSFSTLEIQRTEQGDSAMYLCASSPGAGGHNEQFFGPGTRLTVL.

This chain joins TRBV27 and TRBJ2-1, with 10 bases aligning to TRBD2. Germline V gene sequence: CDR1 MNHEY, CDR2 SMNVEV (reference sequence). This CDR3 spans 15 amino acids. V lost 3 bases to trimming and J lost 10 bases; unmatched junction nucleotides: 9. CDR3 coding DNA: TGTGCCAGCAGTTTCTCCGCTAGCGGGGGACGGGAGCAGTTCTTC. The encoded protein is CASSFSASGGREQFF.

This chain links TRBV2 with TRBJ2-1, with 7 bases identical to TRBD1. V lost 8 bases and J lost 5; bases outside the gene matches: 12. Germline values: CDR1 SNHLY, CDR2 FYNNEI. The CDR3 has 15 residues. The CDR3 sequence is CASYEGRQGHNEQFF. The CDR3 DNA follows: TGTGCCAGCTACGAAGGGAGACAGGGACACAATGAGCAGTTCTTC.

V is TRBV20-1 and J is TRBJ1-5; 7 bases fit TRBD1. This CDR3 comprises 14 residues. V was clipped by 5 bases and J by 2 bases; unmatched bases: 6. Per germline, CDR1 DFQATT and CDR2 SNEGSKA (reference sequence). The CDR3 coding sequence is TGCAGTGCTGTAACAGGGGCAGGCAATCAGCCCCAGCATTTT. It encodes CSAVTGAGNQPQHF.

In this sample, this clonotype turned up many times. The chain uses TRBV4-1 and TRBJ2-5; no definite D call. The CDR3 runs 13 residues. V was clipped by 0 bases and J by 5 bases, with 7 bases between them. The germline V gene has CDR1 MGHRA and CDR2 YSYEKL. CDR3 region: CASSQEIMETQYF. CDR3 DNA sequence: TGCGCCAGCAGCCAAGAGATCATGGAGACCCAGTACTTC.